What follows are 13 T cell receptor beta chains derived from one specimen sequenced in a study of cytotoxic CD8 clonotypes in ibrutinib-treated CLL. Assay: immunoSEQ multiplex PCR; the TCRdb copy retains only in-frame clones and omits some. Of about 40,000 clones in the sample, less than 85% were seen once. Specimen: PBMCs, collected at disease progression, from a patient treated with ibrutinib. All receptors derive from a human donor with chronic lymphocytic leukemia.

This clone occurred once. This sequence joins TRBV19 and TRBJ2-3; D perhaps matches TRBD1 (5 bases). Between the trimmed V and J ends, which lost 7 bases and 1 base, there was a span of 12 bases. There are 14 residues in the CDR3. Germline V CDR1 and CDR2: LNHDA, SQIVND (reference sequence). The CDR3 here is CASTQGFGTDTQYF. The CDR3 bases are TGTGCCAGTACCCAGGGTTTCGGCACAGATACGCAGTATTTT.

J is TRBJ2-3 and V is TRBV6-1, with 12 bases fitting TRBD1. From germline, CDR1 is MNHNS and CDR2 SASEGT. The ends lost 7 bases at V and 4 bases at J; junction bases unmatched: 6. The CDR3 has 15 residues. CDR3 sequence: CASNPGTGGADTQYF. For the CDR3, the DNA is TGTGCCAGCAATCCCGGGACAGGGGGCGCAGATACGCAGTATTTT.

The rearrangement joins TRBV7-6 to TRBJ2-5; 7 bases align to TRBD1. CDR3 size: 16 residues. Germline CDR1 SGHVS, CDR2 FNYEAQ. V shed 5 bases, J shed 2 bases, and the junction held 11 bases outside the gene matches. Here the CDR3 DNA reads TGTGCCAGCAGCCATGGTTTCGGGACAGTACAAGAGACCCAGTACTTC. Translated: CASSHGFGTVQETQYF.

This clone was observed a few times. This chain links TRBV5-1 with TRBJ2-3, with D perhaps TRBD1 or TRBD2 (5 bases each). Germline CDR1 SGHRS, CDR2 YFSETQ. The ends were cut back, 2 bases at V and 1 base at J, with 17 bases in the middle. This CDR3 comprises 17 residues. The CDR3 DNA sequence: TGCGCCAGCAGCTTCTCCTCTAGAGGGGAAGGCACAGATACGCAGTATTTT. Amino acids: CASSFSSRGEGTDTQYF.

The chain employs TRBV21-1 and TRBJ1-5; TRBD1 reflects the table's D call only, with no check against the DNA. TRBV21-1 constitutes a pseudogene. The CDR3 is made up of 17 amino acids. The CDR3 is CASSRADRGRSNQPQHF. As DNA, the CDR3 is TGTGCCAGCAGCAGAGCCGACAGGGGGCGTAGCAATCAGCCCCAGCATTTT.

This clone is deemed medium-sized. This chain joins TRBV27 and TRBJ2-7; the match to TRBD2 covers 9 bases. The V segment lost 6 bases and the J segment 6 bases; nucleotides outside the gene matches: 9. CDR1 is MNHEY and CDR2 is SMNVEV in the germline V gene (reference sequence). The CDR3 loop spans 14 amino acids. In DNA form, the CDR3 reads TGTGCCAGCAGCCTAGCGGGACGGGCTTTCGAGCAGTACTTC. It encodes CASSLAGRAFEQYF.

In its sample, this clone was seen a few times. The CDR3 here is CATSWGGGWTDTQYF. The CDR3 DNA reads TGCGCCACATCTTGGGGGGGCGGTTGGACAGATACGCAGTATTTT. The chain employs TRBV5-1 and TRBJ2-3; D may be TRBD2 (7 bases). The CDR3 consists of 15 residues. Germline CDR1 is SGHRS and CDR2 is YFSETQ. V lost 9 bases, J lost 3 bases, and 20 bases lay in between.

CDR3 loop: CASSPLGLAGREQYF. The CDR3 DNA sequence: TGCGCCAGCAGCCCCTTGGGACTAGCGGGGAGGGAGCAGTACTTC. J is TRBJ2-7 and V is TRBV5-1; 13 nucleotides line up with TRBD2. V was clipped by 4 bases and J by 7 bases; unmatched bases: 8. CDR1 and CDR2 from the germline V gene are SGHRS and YFSETQ. This CDR3 comprises 15 residues.

This clone has more than one count but fewer than ten. The CDR3 sequence: CASSLNLNTGELFF. CDR3 nucleotide sequence: TGTGCCAGCAGCCTCAATCTGAACACCGGGGAGCTGTTTTTT. The J gene is TRBJ2-2, the V gene TRBV9, with unresolved D. Germline V gene lookup returns CDR1 SGDLS and CDR2 YYNGEE. The CDR3 runs to 14 residues. Trimming pared 4 bases from V and 1 base from J, leaving 8 bases between.

This rearrangement joins TRBV6-1 to TRBJ2-1; 11 bases match TRBD2. J lost 1 base, V lost 4 bases, and 3 bases had no gene match. In germline, CDR1 is MNHNS, CDR2 SASEGT. The CDR3 contains 16 residues. This chain's CDR3 is CASSGGTSGSYNEQFF. CDR3 bases: TGTGCCAGCAGTGGGGGGACTAGCGGTTCCTACAATGAGCAGTTCTTC.

The V call is TRBV6-5, the J call TRBJ2-7; D is unclear. Germline loops: CDR1 MNHEY, CDR2 SVGAGI. V was trimmed by 2 bases and J by 2 bases, leaving 13 bases between them. CDR3 length: 15 residues. The CDR3: CASSYDGQATYEQYF. The DNA of the CDR3 is TGTGCCAGCAGTTACGACGGCCAGGCCACCTACGAGCAGTACTTC.

V gene TRBV2 combines with J gene TRBJ2-7; the match to TRBD2 covers 11 bases. The CDR3 contains 18 residues. Germline lookup yields CDR1 SNHLY and CDR2 FYNNEI. V lost 6 bases and J lost 3; bases outside the gene matches: 16. Written as DNA, the CDR3 is TGTGCCAGCAGCGCTACGCCCCTGGGGACTAGCGGCAACTACGAGCAGTACTTC. Protein sequence: CASSATPLGTSGNYEQYF.

This clone occurred a few times. V and J are TRBV29-1 and TRBJ2-2; weak D call: TRBD1 (5 bases). V lost 7 bases, J lost 1 base, and 10 bases lay in between. The CDR3 has 13 residues. Per germline, CDR1 SQVTM and CDR2 ANQGSEA. Here the CDR3 reads CSAYRQNTGELFF. The CDR3 coding sequence is TGCAGCGCCTACAGGCAGAACACCGGGGAGCTGTTTTTT.